Below, 14 T cell receptor beta chains from the same sample are listed, as sequenced in a study of blood T cell repertoires in COVID-19. The protocol was immunoSEQ multiplex PCR, while the TCRdb copy is restricted to in-frame clones and leaves out a portion. The sample comprises roughly 250,000 clones, roughly 86% of which are singletons, and roughly 1.6% rests with the top ten. Sequencing was performed on PBMCs or T cells enriched from blood (not recorded which). These receptors were taken from a woman aged 45-59 years who had recovered from COVID-19.

V usage is TRBV21-1 and J usage is TRBJ2-1; the table's D call, TRBD1, was not checked against the DNA. TRBV21-1 is a documented pseudogene. This CDR3 comprises 15 residues. The DNA of the CDR3 is TGTGCCAGCAGCAAAGGGGGACAGGGCGACAATGAGCAGTTCTTC. Translated, it gives CASSKGGQGDNEQFF.

V and J are TRBV7-2 and TRBJ2-7; 10 bases agree with TRBD2. V shed 1 base, J shed 3 bases, and the junction held 3 bases outside the gene matches. The V gene's germline CDR1 is SGHTA and CDR2 FQGNSA. CDR3 length: 15 residues. In DNA form, the CDR3 reads TGTGCCAGCAGCTTAGTCCTAGCGGGGGACTACGAGCAGTACTTC. Translating gives CASSLVLAGDYEQYF.

This clone was counted only a few times. The CDR3 protein is CASSLQGRPVTDTQYF. The CDR3 coding sequence is TGCGCCAGCAGCCTACAGGGTAGGCCAGTCACAGATACGCAGTATTTT. The chain has TRBV5-1 and TRBJ2-3; D may be TRBD1 (6 bases). The CDR3 is 16 amino acids. Per germline, CDR1 SGHRS and CDR2 YFSETQ. The ends were cut back, 4 bases at V and 2 bases at J, with 17 bases in the middle.

This chain connects TRBV7-9 to TRBJ1-1; 12 nucleotides line up with TRBD1. Germline V gives CDR1 SEHNR, CDR2 FQNEAQ (reference sequence). CDR3 length equals 15 residues. V was pared by 5 bases and J by 4 bases, with 5 bases of the junction left unmatched. The DNA for the CDR3 is TGTGCCAGCAGCCACCGGGGACAGGGGGCCACTGAAGCTTTCTTT. Its translation is CASSHRGQGATEAFF.

This chain joins TRBV15 and TRBJ2-7, with 9 bases aligning to TRBD2. Germline CDR1 LNHNV, CDR2 YYDKDF (reference sequence). The CDR3 has 14 amino acids. V trimming: 6 bases; J trimming: 4 bases; junction bases outside the gene matches: 7. The CDR3 sequence: CATRGASGTYEQYF. Here the CDR3 DNA reads TGTGCCACCAGGGGGGCTAGCGGGACATACGAGCAGTACTTC.

In its sample, this clone was seen a few times. This chain uses TRBV4-1 with TRBJ1-3; no reliable D call. Germline V gives CDR1 MGHRA, CDR2 YSYEKL. The V and J ends lost 3 bases and 0 bases respectively, with 6 bases between them. The CDR3 runs to 14 residues. CDR3 region: CASSHLFSGNTIYF. CDR3 coding DNA: TGCGCCAGCAGCCATCTTTTCTCTGGAAACACCATATATTTT.

This clone has more than one count but fewer than ten. The chain employs TRBV7-2 and TRBJ1-6; D unclear. The CDR3 extends over 15 amino acids. The V end lost 5 bases, the J end lost 10 bases, and 18 bases lay between the germline ends. CDR1 is SGHTA and CDR2 is FQGNSA in the germline V gene. The CDR3 is CASSLLGPDGSPLHF. For the CDR3, the DNA is TGTGCCAGCAGCCTATTGGGCCCCGATGGCTCACCCCTCCACTTT.

This clone was picked up a small number of times. This chain connects TRBV5-1 to TRBJ1-2; D is uncertain. Germline CDR1 and CDR2: SGHRS and YFSETQ. V lost 0 bases to trimming and J lost 4 bases, with 22 bases between them. CDR3 size: 18 residues. CDR3 sequence: CASSLGRISARGAYGYTF. CDR3 in DNA: TGCGCCAGCAGCTTGGGACGGATCTCAGCGCGCGGAGCCTATGGCTACACCTTC.

This CDR3 is CATRGPKAYNEQFF. DNA for the CDR3: TGTGCCACCAGGGGCCCTAAGGCCTACAATGAGCAGTTCTTC. V and J are TRBV24-1 and TRBJ2-1; D remains unclear. The germline V gene has CDR1 KGHDR and CDR2 SFDVKD. Trimming cost V 7 bases and J 2 bases, with 11 bases left between them. The CDR3 covers 14 residues.

This chain links TRBV6-5 with TRBJ2-7; 9 bases align to TRBD2. Germline CDR1 MNHEY, CDR2 SVGAGI. This CDR3 spans 16 amino acids. Germline trimming cut 0 bases from V and 4 bases from J; bases unmatched to any gene: 7. The CDR3 reads CASSYSGISGSYEQYF. The CDR3, as DNA: TGTGCCAGCAGTTACTCGGGCATTAGCGGGAGTTACGAGCAGTACTTC.

The V and J genes are TRBV28 and TRBJ2-7; D gene ambiguous. V shed 8 bases and J shed 6 bases, with 17 bases lying between them. Germline V gives CDR1 MDHEN, CDR2 SYDVKM. CDR3 length equals 13 residues. CDR3 protein: CASGDVEPSEQYF. The CDR3 DNA sequence: TGTGCCAGCGGTGATGTTGAGCCTTCCGAGCAGTACTTC.

This sequence joins TRBV29-1 and TRBJ1-2; D is possibly TRBD1 (6 bases). The V gene's germline CDR1 is SQVTM and CDR2 ANQGSEA. The CDR3 has 16 residues. Trimming shortened V by 3 bases and J by 0 bases, and 17 bases separated the two germline ends. CDR3 sequence reads: CSVEGEGQRTNYGYTF. The CDR3 bases are TGCAGCGTTGAGGGGGAAGGACAGCGAACTAACTATGGCTACACCTTC.

The chain recombines TRBV11-3 with TRBJ2-2, with 11 bases matching TRBD1. V was pared by 3 bases and J by 6 bases, with 0 bases of the junction left unmatched. The length of the CDR3 is 14 residues. CDR1 and CDR2 from the germline V gene are SGHNT and YENEEA. This CDR3 reads CASSLGQGAGELFF. CDR3 in DNA: TGTGCCAGCAGCTTGGGACAGGGGGCCGGGGAGCTGTTTTTT.

This clone appeared a few times. This chain links TRBV7-2 with TRBJ1-4, with D perhaps matching TRBD1 (6 bases). The CDR3 is 17 residues long. Germline V gene sequence: CDR1 SGHTA, CDR2 FQGNSA. V shed 6 bases and J shed 6 bases, with 23 bases lying between them. The CDR3 protein is CASSQKTLSRGYEKLFF. The CDR3 DNA reads as TGTGCCAGCAGTCAAAAAACCCTCTCCAGGGGTTATGAAAAACTGTTTTTT.